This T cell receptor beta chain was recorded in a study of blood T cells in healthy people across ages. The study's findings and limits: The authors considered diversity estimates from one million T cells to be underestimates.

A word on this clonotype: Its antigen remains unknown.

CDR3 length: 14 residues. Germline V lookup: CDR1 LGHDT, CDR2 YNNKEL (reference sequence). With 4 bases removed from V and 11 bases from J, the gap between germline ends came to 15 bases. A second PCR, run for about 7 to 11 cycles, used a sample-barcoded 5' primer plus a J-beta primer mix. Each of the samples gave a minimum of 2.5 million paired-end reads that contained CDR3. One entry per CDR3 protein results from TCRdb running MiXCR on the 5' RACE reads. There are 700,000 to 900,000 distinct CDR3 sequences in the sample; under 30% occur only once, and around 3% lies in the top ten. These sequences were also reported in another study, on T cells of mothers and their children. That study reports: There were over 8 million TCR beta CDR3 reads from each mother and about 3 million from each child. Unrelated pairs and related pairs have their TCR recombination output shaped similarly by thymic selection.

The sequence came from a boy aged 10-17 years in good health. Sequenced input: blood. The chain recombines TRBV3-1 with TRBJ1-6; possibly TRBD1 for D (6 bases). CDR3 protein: CASSPIRDIAPLHF. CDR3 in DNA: TGTGCCAGCAGCCCGATACGGGACATTGCACCCCTCCACTTT.